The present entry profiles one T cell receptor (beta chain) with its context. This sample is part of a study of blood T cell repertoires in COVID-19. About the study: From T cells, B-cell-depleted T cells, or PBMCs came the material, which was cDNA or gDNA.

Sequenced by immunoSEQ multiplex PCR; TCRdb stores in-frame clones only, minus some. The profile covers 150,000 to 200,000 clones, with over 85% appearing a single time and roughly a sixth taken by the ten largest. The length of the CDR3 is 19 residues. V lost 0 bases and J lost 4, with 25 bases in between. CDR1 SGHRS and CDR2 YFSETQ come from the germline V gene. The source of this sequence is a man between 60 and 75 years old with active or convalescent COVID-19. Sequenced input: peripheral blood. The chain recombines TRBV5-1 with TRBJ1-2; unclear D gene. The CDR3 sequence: CASSLGIPVGPRSSYGYTF. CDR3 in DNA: TGCGCCAGCAGCTTGGGTATACCGGTGGGCCCTCGGTCAAGCTATGGCTACACCTTC. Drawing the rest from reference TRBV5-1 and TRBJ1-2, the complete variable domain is KAGVTQTPRYLIKTRGQQVTLSCSPISGHRSVSWYQQTPGQGLQFLFEYFSETQRNKGNFPGRFSGRQFSNSRSEMNVSTLELGDSALYLCASSLGIPVGPRSSYGYTFGSGTRLTVV.